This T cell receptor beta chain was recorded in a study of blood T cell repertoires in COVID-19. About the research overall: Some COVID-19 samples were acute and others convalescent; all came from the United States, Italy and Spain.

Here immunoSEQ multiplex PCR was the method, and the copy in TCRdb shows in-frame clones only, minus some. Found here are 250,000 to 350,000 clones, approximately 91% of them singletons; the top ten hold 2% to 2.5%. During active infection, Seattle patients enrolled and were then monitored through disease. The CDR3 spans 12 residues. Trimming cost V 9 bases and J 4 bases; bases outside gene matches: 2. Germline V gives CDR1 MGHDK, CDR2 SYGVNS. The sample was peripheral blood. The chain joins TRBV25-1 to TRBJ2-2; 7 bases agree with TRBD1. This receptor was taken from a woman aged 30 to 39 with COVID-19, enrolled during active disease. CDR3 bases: TGTGCCAGTCACAGGGGCACCGGGGAGCTGTTTTTT. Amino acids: CASHRGTGELFF.